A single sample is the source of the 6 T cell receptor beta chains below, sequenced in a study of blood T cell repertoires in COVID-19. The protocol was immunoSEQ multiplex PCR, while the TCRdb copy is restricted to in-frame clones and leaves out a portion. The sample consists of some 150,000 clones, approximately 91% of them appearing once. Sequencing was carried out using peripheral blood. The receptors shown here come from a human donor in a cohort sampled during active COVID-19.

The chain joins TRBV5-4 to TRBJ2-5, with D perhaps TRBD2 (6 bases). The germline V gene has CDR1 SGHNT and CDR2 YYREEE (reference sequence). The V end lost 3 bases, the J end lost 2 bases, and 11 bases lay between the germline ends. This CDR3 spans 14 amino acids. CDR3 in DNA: TGTGCCAGCAGCTCACCGGGAGCTCAAGAGACCCAGTACTTC. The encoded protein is CASSSPGAQETQYF.

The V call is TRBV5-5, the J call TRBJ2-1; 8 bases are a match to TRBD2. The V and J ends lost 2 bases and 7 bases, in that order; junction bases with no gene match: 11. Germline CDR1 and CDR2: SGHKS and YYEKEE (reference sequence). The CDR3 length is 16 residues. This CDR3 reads CASSLRREDPENEQFF. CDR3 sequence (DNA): TGTGCCAGCAGCTTAAGGCGGGAGGACCCCGAGAATGAGCAGTTCTTC.

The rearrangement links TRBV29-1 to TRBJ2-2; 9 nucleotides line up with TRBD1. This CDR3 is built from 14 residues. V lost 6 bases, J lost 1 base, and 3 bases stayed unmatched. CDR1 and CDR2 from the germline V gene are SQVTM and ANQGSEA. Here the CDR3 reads CSVGTGLNTGELFF. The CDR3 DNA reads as TGCAGCGTGGGGACAGGGTTGAACACCGGGGAGCTGTTTTTT.

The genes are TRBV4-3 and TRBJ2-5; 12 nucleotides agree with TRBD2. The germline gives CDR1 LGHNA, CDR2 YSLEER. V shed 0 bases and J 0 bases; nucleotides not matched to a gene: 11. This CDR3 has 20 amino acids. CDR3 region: CASSQDVSSGGAVYQETQYF. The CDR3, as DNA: TGCGCCAGCAGCCAAGATGTATCTAGCGGGGGGGCCGTCTACCAAGAGACCCAGTACTTC.

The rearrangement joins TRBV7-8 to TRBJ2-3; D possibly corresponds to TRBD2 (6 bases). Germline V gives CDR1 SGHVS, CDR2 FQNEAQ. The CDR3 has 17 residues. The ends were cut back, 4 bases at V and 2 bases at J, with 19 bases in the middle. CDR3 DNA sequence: TGTGCCAGCAGCTCAGGCGTTAGCGGTTCTTACACAGATACGCAGTATTTT. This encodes CASSSGVSGSYTDTQYF.

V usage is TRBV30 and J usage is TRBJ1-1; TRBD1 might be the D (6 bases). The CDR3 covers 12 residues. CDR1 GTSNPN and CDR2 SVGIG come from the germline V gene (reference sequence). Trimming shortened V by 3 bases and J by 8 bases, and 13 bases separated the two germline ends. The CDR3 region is CAWSPGQLEAFF. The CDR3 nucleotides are TGTGCCTGGAGCCCTGGACAGTTAGAAGCTTTCTTT. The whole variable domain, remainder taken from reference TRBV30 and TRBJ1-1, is SQTIHQWPATLVQPVGSPLSLECTVEGTSNPNLYWYRQAAGRGLQLLFYSVGIGQISSEVPQNLSASRPQDRQFILSSKKLLLSDSGFYLCAWSPGQLEAFFGQGTRLTVV.